Described below is a single TCR beta chain sequence and its context. Trimming stripped 0 bases from V and 4 bases from J, with 9 bases between. CDR3 length: 14 amino acids. Germline V CDR1 and CDR2: LGHNA, YSLEER. The table came from immunoSEQ multiplex PCR; TCRdb's copy has only in-frame clones and leaves some out. The sample records fewer than 450,000 clones, more than 85% being singletons. These data belong to a study of blood T cell repertoires in COVID-19. Study as a whole: Material from acute and convalescent COVID-19 was sourced from the United States, Italy and Spain. The analysed material was cDNA or gDNA that came from T cells, B-cell-depleted T cells, or PBMCs.

J is TRBJ1-1 and V is TRBV4-3; D is ambiguous. The sequence was obtained from a woman aged 30 to 39 who had recovered from COVID-19. The source material was PBMCs or T cells enriched from blood (not recorded which). CDR3 bases: TGCGCCAGCAGCCAAGACCCCGGTAGCACTGAAGCTTTCTTT. This gives the protein CASSQDPGSTEAFF.